A selection of T cell receptor beta chains follows, all from one sample in a study of blood T cell repertoires in COVID-19. The repertoire was sequenced with immunoSEQ multiplex PCR; TCRdb's copy has only in-frame clones and lacks some. The sample contains 130,000 to 150,000 clones, 84% of which appear only once. The sequencing sample was made of PBMCs or T cells enriched from blood (not recorded which). These receptor sequences come from a woman aged 45-59 years who had been exposed to COVID-19. CDR3s leave out the opening cysteine and the closing phenylalanine or tryptophan. Fields, in order: V gene, D gene, J gene, CDR3 protein. The D gene is left open where the match is weak.

TRBV7-2,TRBD1,TRBJ1-6,ASSTRPTGGYNSPLH
TRBV7-2,NA,TRBJ2-6,ASSSGGGLIGSGANVLT
TRBV5-5,NA,TRBJ1-1,ASSLAGNTEAF
TRBV2,TRBD1,TRBJ2-2,ASSDWTGDTGELF
TRBV5-6,TRBD2,TRBJ2-1,ASSLAGGGTHNEQF
TRBV25-1,NA,TRBJ1-6,ASSEGLSPSHSPLH
TRBV2,TRBD1,TRBJ2-3,ASSDPGSGQQSTDTQY
TRBV5-1,TRBD1,TRBJ2-1,ASSSIWGDRVSSYNEQF
TRBV4-1,TRBD1,TRBJ2-5,ASSHLGQGGEETQY
TRBV4-3,NA,TRBJ2-7,ASSQVAGGSYEQY
TRBV5-1,TRBD2,TRBJ2-3,ASSFSTSSTDTQY
TRBV5-1,TRBD2,TRBJ2-7,ASSPGGTSGVSYEQY
TRBV6-1,NA,TRBJ1-4,ASSEPRGFGEKLF
TRBV4-1,TRBD2,TRBJ2-1,ASSRSIAGVSYNEQF
TRBV19,NA,TRBJ2-2,ASSQRANTGELF
TRBV29-1,TRBD2,TRBJ2-4,SVDPTSGRGDIQY
TRBV19,NA,TRBJ2-1,ASSRPRLNYNEQF
TRBV19,NA,TRBJ2-1,ASSGASDEQF
TRBV27,NA,TRBJ1-2,ASSLSSGIPVGYT
TRBV30,TRBD1,TRBJ1-3,AQRTGSGNTIY
TRBV24-1,TRBD1,TRBJ2-3,ATSGDRIRPSTDTQY
TRBV4-1,NA,TRBJ1-2,ASSQEEGNGYT
TRBV19,NA,TRBJ2-3,ASRNGGTDTQY
TRBV7-2,TRBD2,TRBJ2-5,ASSRTSGTETQY
TRBV19,TRBD1,TRBJ1-5,ASRDRVNQPQH
TRBV10-1,TRBD1,TRBJ1-2,ASSAETGSQSGYT
TRBV7-2,TRBD2,TRBJ2-3,ASSLLAGSDTQY
TRBV5-6,TRBD2,TRBJ2-1,ASSKRTSGKNNEQF
TRBV3-1/TRBV3-2,NA,TRBJ1-2,ASSHQGNYGYT
TRBV7-9,TRBD1,TRBJ1-2,ASSLRLTGVDGYT
TRBV19,NA,TRBJ1-5,ASSIDPLPRGGGAQPQH
TRBV15,NA,TRBJ1-1,ATSPRAYLEAF
TRBV7-2,TRBD1,TRBJ1-3,ASRDRGSSGNTIY
TRBV9,NA,TRBJ1-6,ASSVRTDGSPLH
TRBV5-6,NA,TRBJ1-6,ASSSTARRSSYNSPLH
TRBV7-8,TRBD2,TRBJ2-1,ASSRGGTRTSSYNEQF
TRBV9,TRBD2,TRBJ2-7,ASSVGPAGREQY
TRBV4-1,TRBD1,TRBJ2-6,ASSQDSQGAFSGANVLT
TRBV6-5,NA,TRBJ2-1,ASSQAQNEQF
TRBV27,NA,TRBJ1-4,ASTKDGRGREKLF
TRBV9,TRBD1,TRBJ1-2,ASSVDRTGANYGYT
TRBV10-1,TRBD2,TRBJ2-3,ASSASPREGRH
TRBV5-5,NA,TRBJ2-6,ASSLGGPGANVLT
TRBV7-6,NA,TRBJ1-5,ASSLDAGKRGNQPQH
TRBV27,NA,TRBJ2-5,ASSPGQNQETQY
TRBV5-1,TRBD1,TRBJ2-5,ASSPRDRQETQY
TRBV30,NA,TRBJ1-2,ALSIQGRYGYT
TRBV10-1,TRBD1,TRBJ2-1,ASSEWAGGARDNEQF
TRBV27,TRBD2,TRBJ2-7,ASKLAGVVGEQY
TRBV29-1,TRBD2,TRBJ2-1,SVEGGSVNEQF
TRBV6-1,NA,TRBJ1-5,ASSESQGEGQPQH
TRBV5-4,TRBD2,TRBJ2-7,ASGGLAGGRHEQY
TRBV5-5,NA,TRBJ2-1,ASSLAGDRNNEQF
TRBV7-8,NA,TRBJ1-4,ASTVRRTQNEKLF